These 6 T cell receptor beta chains originate from one sample sequenced in a study of T cells after yellow fever vaccination. From the 5' RACE reads, TCRdb called clonotypes with MiXCR, one entry per CDR3 protein. The sample lists a few hundred thousand distinct CDR3 sequences, about 3.9% seen once, with under 20% in the top ten. The specimen was PBMCs, collected 15 days after the yellow fever booster vaccination. These receptors were obtained from a man aged 18 to 29 who received the YFV17D yellow fever vaccine.

This clonotype was observed many times. V gene TRBV5-6 combines with J gene TRBJ2-7; TRBD2 agrees at 8 bases. This CDR3 has 19 residues. The junction had 14 bases not matched to a gene; V was cut back by 0 bases and J by 0 bases. Germline-derived CDR1 and CDR2 are SGHDT and YYEEEE. CDR3 nucleotides: TGTGCCAGCAGCTTGGCCAGTTCCAGCGGGGGTTACAGCTCCTACGAGCAGTACGTC. It translates to CASSLASSSGGYSSYEQYV.

This clonotype was observed at least ten times. The genes are TRBV9 and TRBJ2-1, with TRBD2 matching over 8 bases. Per the germline V gene, CDR1 is SGDLS and CDR2 is YYNGEE. The CDR3 totals 14 residues. J gave up 5 bases and V 6 bases, and 7 bases lay outside the gene matches. This chain's CDR3 is CASTLGGDHNEQFF. CDR3 sequence (DNA): TGTGCCAGCACTCTCGGGGGGGATCACAATGAGCAGTTCTTC.

This clonotype was counted ten times or more. The chain uses TRBV28 and TRBJ1-1; no clear D gene. Germline CDR1 and CDR2: MDHEN and SYDVKM. The germline V and J ends were trimmed by 3 bases and 0 bases, with 5 bases remaining between them. CDR3 length: 13 residues. The CDR3 is CASSLNLNTEAFF. The CDR3 DNA reads as TGTGCCAGCAGTTTGAACCTGAACACTGAAGCTTTCTTT.

This clonotype was seen at least ten times. The V call is TRBV20-1, the J call TRBJ2-1; tentatively, D is TRBD2 (6 bases). The CDR3 length is 14 residues. Germline CDR1 reads DFQATT; CDR2 reads SNEGSKA (reference sequence). V was cut by 2 bases and J by 10 bases, with 18 bases left in between. This CDR3 reads CSARSSGASAEQFF. In nucleotides, the CDR3 is TGCAGTGCTAGATCGAGTGGGGCTAGCGCGGAGCAGTTCTTC.

The chain recombines TRBV2 with TRBJ2-3, with 8 bases lining up with TRBD2. With V trimmed by 7 bases and J by 5 bases, 5 bases remained unmatched. This CDR3 has 13 amino acids. Germline V gene sequence: CDR1 SNHLY, CDR2 FYNNEI. CDR3 amino acids: CASTTGGEDTQYF. CDR3 DNA sequence: TGTGCCAGCACGACGGGGGGGGAAGATACGCAGTATTTT.

Ten or more counts support this clonotype. The V call is TRBV5-1, the J call TRBJ1-1, with D hard to call. This CDR3 region has 11 residues. Germline CDR1 is SGHRS and CDR2 is YFSETQ. V was clipped by 0 bases and J by 7 bases, with 4 bases between them. The CDR3 here is CASSLGNEAFF. Written as DNA, the CDR3 is TGCGCCAGCAGCTTGGGGAATGAAGCTTTCTTT.